This entry lists 14 T cell receptor beta chains sequenced from one sample in a study of T-cell reconstitution after alpha-beta-depleted transplantation in children (dated by TCRdb to between 2015 and 2016). In the paper's terms, the treatment or condition label means: allogeneic hematopoietic cell transplantation with graft depleted of TCRalphabeta T cells and CD19 B cells. Library method: PCR. TCRdb names Illumina HiSeq 2500 as the instrument used. To normalize quantification of the TCRbeta repertoire, the TCR libraries were built with molecular barcoding that relied on unique molecular identifiers. Using fastp at Q25 and MiXCR, TCRdb reprocessed the public reads and kept productive beta chains. Entries that share a CDR3 protein sequence are merged under the most common genes and DNA. This sample gives 700,000 to 950,000 distinct CDR3 sequences in total; 15% to 20% of them show up just once. The ten most abundant clones make up roughly 5% of the sample.

The material sequenced was PBMCs, mostly from graft donor cells, taken 360 days after TCRalphabeta/CD19-depleted stem cell transplant. Source of these receptors: a male patient younger than 18 who had a stem cell transplant for acute lymphoblastic leukemia, so the T cells may come from the graft donor.

The rearrangement links TRBV18 to TRBJ1-2, with D possibly matching TRBD1 (5 bases). This CDR3 has 14 residues. Trimming stripped 5 bases from V and 0 bases from J, with 10 bases between. Germline V gene lookup returns CDR1 KGHSH and CDR2 LQKENI. The CDR3 loop reads CASSDSVSNYGYTF. The CDR3 DNA follows: TGTGCCAGCTCAGACAGCGTCTCTAACTATGGCTACACCTTC. Complete variable domain (other parts from reference TRBV18 and TRBJ1-2): NAGVMQNPRHLVRRRGQEARLRCSPMKGHSHVYWYRQLPEEGLKFMVYLQKENIIDESGMPKERFSAEFPKEGPSILRIQQVVRGDSAAYFCASSDSVSNYGYTFGSGTRLTVV.

V and J are TRBV9 and TRBJ2-2, with a possible D match to TRBD2 (6 bases). CDR3 size: 15 residues. Germline assignment: CDR1 SGDLS and CDR2 YYNGEE. Trimming removed 4 bases from V and 5 bases from J, with 15 bases in between. CDR3: CASSPLPGSTGELFF. The CDR3 DNA is TGTGCCAGCAGCCCTCTTCCCGGGAGTACCGGGGAGCTGTTTTTT.

This clonotype occurred once. The V gene is TRBV3-1, the J gene TRBJ2-3; perhaps TRBD2 as D (5 bases). This CDR3 region has 18 residues. The germline V gene has CDR1 LGHDT and CDR2 YNNKEL (reference sequence). V was pared by 6 bases and J by 3 bases, with 25 bases between. The CDR3 region is CASSLIGPLNGGTDTQYF. The CDR3 DNA reads TGTGCCAGCAGTTTAATCGGGCCCCTCAATGGCGGGACAGATACGCAGTATTTT.

This sequence joins TRBV27 and TRBJ2-1; possibly TRBD1 for D (5 bases). The CDR3 consists of 15 residues. V dropped 6 bases and J dropped 6 bases, with 18 bases sitting between them. The germline CDR1 and CDR2 sequences are MNHEY and SMNVEV (reference sequence). The CDR3 bases are TGTGCCAGCAGCACGCGGACCCTTCAGGGCAATGAGCAGTTCTTC. Residues: CASSTRTLQGNEQFF.

CDR3 sequence reads: CASSLNLARSYNEQFF. CDR3 nucleotide sequence: TGTGCCAGCAGCTTAAACTTGGCCCGCTCCTACAATGAGCAGTTCTTC. This chain joins TRBV7-7 and TRBJ2-1; D is unclear. Per germline, CDR1 SSHAT and CDR2 FNYEAQ (reference sequence). The V end was cut by 2 bases, the J end by 0 bases, with 11 bases between. The CDR3 consists of 16 residues.

This clonotype was counted at least ten times. The V call is TRBV7-9, the J call TRBJ1-5; tentative D call: TRBD1 (5 bases). Germline CDR1 is SEHNR and CDR2 is FQNEAQ (reference sequence). V was cut by 4 bases and J by 5 bases, with 12 bases left in between. The CDR3 spans 14 residues. The CDR3 DNA is TGTGCCAGCAGCTGGGGCTTGGCGGATCAGCCCCAGCATTTT. This translates into CASSWGLADQPQHF.

J is TRBJ2-7 and V is TRBV7-2; D call uncertain. V shed 5 bases and J shed 3 bases, with 5 bases lying between them. Per germline, CDR1 SGHTA and CDR2 FQGNSA. There are 11 residues in the CDR3. CDR3 protein: CASSVHYEQYF. The CDR3 DNA follows: TGTGCCAGCAGCGTCCACTACGAGCAGTACTTC.

This clonotype was observed a handful of times. The chain couples TRBV5-1 to TRBJ2-7; D gene ambiguous. V was cut by 7 bases and J by 0 bases, with 11 bases left in between. The CDR3 covers 13 residues. Germline CDR1 is SGHRS and CDR2 is YFSETQ. Written as DNA, the CDR3 is TGCGCCAGCGGAACTCCGAGCTCCTACGAGCAGTACTTC. Amino acids: CASGTPSSYEQYF.

The V call is TRBV29-1, the J call TRBJ2-7, with D maybe TRBD2 (5 bases). V lost 6 bases, J lost 2 bases, and 11 bases lay in between. This CDR3 contains 12 residues. In germline, CDR1 is SQVTM, CDR2 ANQGSEA. CDR3 residues: CSVLAAPYEQYF. The DNA for the CDR3 is TGCAGCGTCCTAGCTGCGCCCTACGAGCAGTACTTC.

This clonotype was observed many times. This chain connects TRBV29-1 to TRBJ2-2, with D possibly called TRBD1 or TRBD2 (5 bases each). This CDR3 is 14 amino acids long. Germline-derived CDR1 and CDR2 are SQVTM and ANQGSEA. V was pared by 5 bases and J by 4 bases, with 14 bases between. This chain's CDR3 is CSVTWGRRTGELFF. As DNA, the CDR3 is TGCAGCGTTACGTGGGGGAGACGCACCGGGGAGCTGTTTTTT.

In regard to this clonotype: The germline gene is not matched at one end of the junction; a read error may be the cause. The V call is TRBV20-1, the J call TRBJ1-6; tentative D call: TRBD1 (6 bases). This CDR3 has 14 residues. In germline, CDR1 is DFQATT, CDR2 SNEGSKA (reference sequence). In DNA form, the CDR3 reads TGCAGTGCAAGAGCGGGGGCGCATAATTCACCCCTCCACTTT. It codes for CSARAGAHNSPLHF.

This clonotype was observed a few times. The V gene is TRBV29-1, the J gene TRBJ1-2, with D possibly matching TRBD1 (5 bases). This CDR3 is 14 amino acids long. Looked up from germline, CDR1 is SQVTM and CDR2 is ANQGSEA. The V end was cut by 4 bases, the J end by 6 bases, with 18 bases between. The CDR3 DNA reads as TGCAGCGTTGGGGGCAGGCTGATAGAAGATGGCTACACCTTC. This gives the protein CSVGGRLIEDGYTF.

J is TRBJ2-1 and V is TRBV14, with no clear D. CDR1 is SGHDN and CDR2 is FVKESK in the germline V gene. The CDR3 extends over 17 amino acids. Trimming left V 0 bases short and J 4 bases short, with 16 bases between. This CDR3 is CASSQDPTSSRYNEQFF. In DNA form, the CDR3 reads TGTGCCAGCAGCCAAGATCCGACCTCATCCCGGTACAATGAGCAGTTCTTC.

The table lists this clonotype with many counts. The chain is built from TRBV29-1 and TRBJ2-7; D is unclear. Trimming took 1 base from V and 1 from J, leaving 8 bases between them. This CDR3 spans 13 amino acids. Germline assignment: CDR1 SQVTM and CDR2 ANQGSEA. This CDR3 reads CSVEGPESYEQYF. In DNA form, the CDR3 reads TGCAGCGTTGAAGGTCCAGAGTCCTACGAGCAGTACTTC.